One and the same sample provided the 3 T cell receptor beta chains below, sequenced in a study of OX40 agonist ivuxolimab in advanced cancers. Method: immunoSEQ multiplex PCR; TCRdb's copy keeps in-frame clones and lacks some. The sample carries some 68,000 clones, about 89% recorded once. Sequenced material: CD4+ or CD8+ T cells sorted from blood, taken in a trial of the OX40 agonist ivuxolimab. The receptors were gathered from an adult with an advanced solid tumor such as melanoma, head and neck, liver or kidney cancer.

The V and J genes are TRBV5-1 and TRBJ2-6; D is perhaps TRBD2 (5 bases). Germline V gene sequence: CDR1 SGHRS, CDR2 YFSETQ. The CDR3 spans 15 residues. V lost 0 bases and J lost 2, with 6 bases in between. The chain's CDR3 is CASSLGGAGANVLTF. Written as DNA, the CDR3 is TGCGCCAGCAGCTTGGGGGGAGCTGGGGCCAACGTCCTGACTTTC.

The chain links TRBV2 to TRBJ2-1, with D perhaps being TRBD1 or TRBD2 (6 bases each). The CDR3 totals 12 residues. Trimming cost V 5 bases and J 9 bases, with 11 bases left between them. CDR1 and CDR2 from the germline V gene are SNHLY and FYNNEI. CDR3 loop: CASSSGEAEQFF. CDR3 in DNA: TGTGCCAGCAGTTCAGGGGAGGCTGAGCAGTTCTTC.

The chain has TRBV7-6 and TRBJ1-5, with D hard to call. Germline CDR1 reads SGHVS; CDR2 reads FNYEAQ. V lost 0 bases and J 9 bases, leaving 9 bases between the germline ends. This CDR3 has 13 amino acids. CDR3 amino acids: CASSLASWGPQHF. CDR3 sequence (DNA): TGTGCCAGCAGCTTAGCGAGCTGGGGGCCCCAGCATTTT.